Listed here is a single T cell receptor (beta chain). Produced via immunoSEQ multiplex PCR; TCRdb's table is partial and in-frame only. The table records around 150,000 clones, 89% of them present only once. The germline V gene encodes CDR1 SGHDT and CDR2 YYEEEE. The CDR3 runs to 19 residues. Trimming left V 4 bases short and J 12 bases short, with 37 bases between. These data originate in a study of blood T cell repertoires in COVID-19. Across the whole study: The study drew acute and convalescent COVID-19 samples from the United States, Italy and Spain.

The TCR comes from a man aged 60 to 69 with acute or convalescent COVID-19. The gene calls are TRBV5-6 and TRBJ1-1; D perhaps matches TRBD1 (6 bases). The sample taken for sequencing was peripheral blood. CDR3 sequence: CASSPNRARSTNSRTAPFF. The DNA of the CDR3 is TGTGCCAGCAGCCCGAACAGGGCCAGGTCCACAAATAGCCGGACGGCTCCTTTCTTT. The entire variable domain, with the rest obtained from reference TRBV5-6 and TRBJ1-1, is as follows: DAGVTQSPTHLIKTRGQQVTLRCSPKSGHDTVSWYQQALGQGPQFIFQYYEEEERQRGNFPDRFSGHQFPNYSSELNVNALLLGDSALYLCASSPNRARSTNSRTAPFFGQGTRLTVV.